The 29 T cell receptor beta chains below come from one sample, sequenced in a study of technical replicates of blood from several donors. The table came from immunoSEQ multiplex PCR; TCRdb's copy has only in-frame clones and leaves some out. The data show about 80,000 clones, with 97% seen just once and around 0.18% held by the top ten. The sequenced material came from T cells isolated from PBMCs. These receptors were obtained from a human donor in good health.

This chain connects TRBV27 to TRBJ2-7, with 12 bases aligning to TRBD2. Germline CDR1 and CDR2: MNHEY and SMNVEV (reference sequence). The CDR3 has 15 residues. The trim removed 4 bases at V and 2 bases at J, leaving 3 bases unmatched. The CDR3 spells CASSWTSGVTYEQYF. CDR3 DNA: TGTGCCAGCAGTTGGACTAGCGGGGTTACCTACGAGCAGTACTTC.

Of note for this clone: Mismatch with germline at one junction end may stem from a read error. The chain combines TRBV29-1 with TRBJ2-5, with unresolved D. The germline V gene has CDR1 SQVTM and CDR2 ANQGSEA. CDR3 length equals 8 residues. In DNA form, the CDR3 reads TGCAGCGTTGAAGATGTCAACTTC. Its translation: CSVEDVNF.

This rearrangement joins TRBV5-1 to TRBJ2-7; TRBD2 aligns across 7 bases. The CDR3 totals 16 residues. Germline CDR1 reads SGHRS; CDR2 reads YFSETQ. The junction had 12 bases not matched to a gene; V was cut back by 4 bases and J by 2 bases. The DNA of the CDR3 is TGCGCCAGCAGCACAGCTAAAGGCGGGGGACCCTACGAGCAGTACTTC. It encodes CASSTAKGGGPYEQYF. The whole variable domain, filled in from reference TRBV5-1 and TRBJ2-7, reads KAGVTQTPRYLIKTRGQQVTLSCSPISGHRSVSWYQQTPGQGLQFLFEYFSETQRNKGNFPGRFSGRQFSNSRSEMNVSTLELGDSALYLCASSTAKGGGPYEQYFGPGTRLTVT.

CDR3 sequence (DNA): TGTGCCAGCAGCTTACTCTCGGGTCCCCAGCATTTT. It is translated as CASSLLSGPQHF. V gene TRBV7-6 combines with J gene TRBJ1-5, with D hard to call. V lost 2 bases and J 10 bases, leaving 9 bases between the germline ends. The CDR3 covers 12 residues. Germline CDR1 and CDR2: SGHVS and FNYEAQ.

The chain links TRBV6-6 to TRBJ1-2; D not certain. The CDR3 has 13 residues. The V gene's germline CDR1 is MNHNY and CDR2 SVGAGI (reference sequence). Trimming stripped 2 bases from V and 4 bases from J, with 8 bases between. The CDR3 is CASSYDTAYGYTF. As DNA, the CDR3 is TGTGCCAGCAGTTACGACACGGCCTATGGCTACACCTTC.

Points on this clone: The same CDR3 is also encoded by other DNA sequences in this sample. The J gene is TRBJ2-7, the V gene TRBV5-1, with 9 bases aligning to TRBD1. Germline CDR1 SGHRS, CDR2 YFSETQ. V lost 3 bases to trimming and J lost 2 bases; unmatched junction nucleotides: 3. This CDR3 region has 14 residues. The chain's CDR3 is CASSWGQGTYEQYF. The CDR3 region has the DNA TGCGCCAGCAGCTGGGGACAGGGCACCTACGAGCAGTACTTC.

V gene TRBV6-1 combines with J gene TRBJ2-3, with TRBD1 matching over 9 bases. The CDR3 has 13 residues. CDR1 MNHNS and CDR2 SASEGT come from the germline V gene. V shed 7 bases, J shed 4 bases, and the junction held 3 bases outside the gene matches. CDR3 residues: CASKDRGPDTQYF. The CDR3 DNA reads as TGTGCCAGCAAGGACAGGGGCCCAGATACGCAGTATTTT.

The chain recombines TRBV27 with TRBJ2-7, with 11 positions matching TRBD2. Germline CDR1 reads MNHEY; CDR2 reads SMNVEV (reference sequence). With V trimmed by 0 bases and J by 2 bases, 6 bases remained unmatched. The CDR3 is made up of 17 amino acids. CDR3 residues: CASSLSPGTSGPYEQYF. DNA for the CDR3: TGTGCCAGCAGTTTATCCCCGGGGACTAGCGGACCCTACGAGCAGTACTTC.

This sequence joins TRBV7-9 and TRBJ1-1, with D possibly TRBD1 on 5 matching bases. This CDR3 contains 12 residues. CDR1 and CDR2 from the germline V gene are SEHNR and FQNEAQ (reference sequence). Trimming took off 3 bases at V and 7 bases at J, with 9 bases between the two ends. The chain's CDR3 is CASSFGGVEAFF. As DNA, the CDR3 is TGTGCCAGCAGCTTTGGGGGGGTTGAAGCTTTCTTT. Full variable domain (remainder filled in from reference TRBV7-9 and TRBJ1-1): DTGVSQNPRHKITKRGQNVTFRCDPISEHNRLYWYRQTLGQGPEFLTYFQNEAQLEKSRLLSDRFSAERPKGSFSTLEIQRTEQGDSAMYLCASSFGGVEAFFGQGTRLTVV.

This sequence joins TRBV19 and TRBJ2-2, with unresolved D. The length of the CDR3 is 17 residues. Germline V gene lookup returns CDR1 LNHDA and CDR2 SQIVND (reference sequence). Trimming removed 5 bases from V and 0 bases from J, with 16 bases in between. CDR3 coding DNA: TGTGCCAGTAGTCTCATAGGCGGAACTACGAACACCGGGGAGCTGTTTTTT. Translating it yields CASSLIGGTTNTGELFF.

This clone appeared a single time. The chain carries TRBV11-3 and TRBJ2-3; 9 bases line up with TRBD1. The CDR3 is 15 residues long. The V gene end was trimmed by 1 base and the J gene end by 5 bases; junction bases not matched to a gene: 4. Germline V CDR1 and CDR2: SGHNT, YENEEA. CDR3 residues: CASSLGGQGRDTQYF. As DNA, the CDR3 is TGTGCCAGCAGCTTAGGGGGACAGGGTAGAGATACGCAGTATTTT. The full variable domain, in which reference TRBV11-3 and TRBJ2-3 provide the parts outside the CDR3, is EAGVVQSPRYKIIEKKQPVAFWCNPISGHNTLYWYLQNLGQGPELLIRYENEEAVDDSQLPKDRFSAERLKGVDSTLKIQPAELGDSAVYLCASSLGGQGRDTQYFGPGTRLTVL.

The J gene is TRBJ1-1, the V gene TRBV6-6; D call uncertain. Germline-derived CDR1 and CDR2 are MNHNY and SVGAGI (reference sequence). Trimming left V 2 bases short and J 4 bases short, with 11 bases between. The CDR3 extends over 14 amino acids. The CDR3 spells CASSYGRQSTEAFF. CDR3 nucleotide sequence: TGTGCCAGCAGTTACGGCAGGCAGTCCACTGAAGCTTTCTTT.

The chain has TRBV10-3 and TRBJ2-5; tentative D call: TRBD2 (6 bases). V shed 6 bases and J shed 8 bases, with 16 bases lying between them. Germline CDR1 and CDR2: ENHRY and SYGVKD. This CDR3 has 13 amino acids. CDR3 amino acids: CAISMDYPPTQYF. Written as DNA, the CDR3 is TGTGCCATCAGCATGGACTACCCGCCAACCCAGTACTTC.

The rearrangement links TRBV6-5 to TRBJ1-2, with 10 bases matching TRBD1. Per germline, CDR1 MNHEY and CDR2 SVGAGI. CDR3 size: 15 residues. Trimming cost V 2 bases and J 8 bases; bases outside gene matches: 8. CDR3 bases: TGTGCCAGCAGTTACAATGACAGGGGGCGATCGGGCTACACCTTC. It encodes CASSYNDRGRSGYTF.

This clone showed up just once. This rearrangement joins TRBV5-6 to TRBJ2-5; D is perhaps TRBD2 (6 bases). The CDR3 is 16 amino acids. Trimming cost V 4 bases and J 4 bases, with 20 bases left between them. Germline V gene sequence: CDR1 SGHDT, CDR2 YYEEEE. CDR3 sequence (DNA): TGTGCCAGCAGCACCGGTTGGAGGGTGGAGGGAGAGACCCAGTACTTC. Its translation: CASSTGWRVEGETQYF.

The CDR3 coding sequence is TGTGCCAGCAGCCGAGGCGGGACTCAAGCCTACGAGCAGTACTTC. Protein: CASSRGGTQAYEQYF. This chain joins TRBV2 and TRBJ2-7; possibly TRBD2 for D (6 bases). Germline V gene lookup returns CDR1 SNHLY and CDR2 FYNNEI. The CDR3 has 15 residues. The ends were cut back, 6 bases at V and 2 bases at J, with 17 bases in the middle.

This clone has only one observation. The rearrangement uses TRBV6-1 and TRBJ2-3; TRBD1 matches 7 bases. The CDR3 is 16 amino acids. J lost 0 bases, V lost 2 bases, and 5 bases had no gene match. CDR1 MNHNS and CDR2 SASEGT come from the germline V gene. Here the CDR3 DNA reads TGTGCCAGCAGTGAAATAGAGGGGGCTAGCACAGATACGCAGTATTTT. Its protein product is CASSEIEGASTDTQYF.

This clone was picked up one time. The V call is TRBV11-2, the J call TRBJ1-6; D possibly corresponds to TRBD1 (6 bases). Deletions cut 3 bases from V and 9 bases from J, with 15 bases between. CDR3 length: 15 residues. CDR1 SGHAT and CDR2 FQNNGV come from the germline V gene. The CDR3 reads CASSFRGLGSSPLHF. In DNA form, the CDR3 reads TGTGCCAGCAGCTTCAGGGGTCTCGGTAGTTCACCCCTCCACTTT.

The V gene is TRBV7-2, the J gene TRBJ2-1, with D possibly TRBD2 on 6 matching bases. Germline lookup yields CDR1 SGHTA and CDR2 FQGNSA. Trimming cost V 1 base and J 8 bases, with 9 bases left between them. The CDR3 sequence is 13 residues long. In nucleotides, the CDR3 is TGTGCCAGCAGCTTAGAACTAGCACATGAGCAGTTCTTC. Protein sequence: CASSLELAHEQFF.

The chain employs TRBV5-1 and TRBJ2-1; 9 bases align to TRBD2. The CDR3 contains 15 residues. Trimming removed 0 bases from V and 5 bases from J; junction bases left unmatched: 3. The V gene's germline CDR1 is SGHRS and CDR2 YFSETQ. CDR3 loop: CASSLVTSGHNEQFF. CDR3 DNA sequence: TGCGCCAGCAGCTTGGTGACTAGCGGCCACAATGAGCAGTTCTTC.

The V and J genes are TRBV27 and TRBJ2-2, with D possibly matching TRBD1 (5 bases). CDR3 length equals 18 residues. V was clipped by 2 bases and J by 0 bases, with 16 bases between them. Per the germline V gene, CDR1 is MNHEY and CDR2 is SMNVEV (reference sequence). CDR3 DNA: TGTGCCAGCAGTTTAGGCTGGGGCACCTTCGCGAACACCGGGGAGCTGTTTTTT. Its protein is CASSLGWGTFANTGELFF.

The chain joins TRBV10-2 to TRBJ2-7, with a tentative D call TRBD2 (7 bases). Germline V gene lookup returns CDR1 WSHSY and CDR2 SAAADI. The V and J ends lost 4 bases and 4 bases respectively, with 14 bases between them. This CDR3 spans 14 amino acids. For the CDR3, the DNA is TGCGCCAGCAGTGCGGCGGGGGCAATATACGAGCAGTACTTC. This codes for CASSAAGAIYEQYF.

The chain has TRBV11-2 and TRBJ1-1; 7 bases are shared with TRBD1. There are 14 residues in the CDR3. Germline V gives CDR1 SGHAT, CDR2 FQNNGV. J lost 3 bases, V lost 6 bases, and 7 bases had no gene match. This CDR3 reads CASSSTGAHTEAFF. DNA of the CDR3: TGTGCCAGCAGTTCAACAGGGGCCCACACTGAAGCTTTCTTT. Using reference TRBV11-2 and TRBJ1-1 for the parts outside the CDR3, the full variable domain is EAGVAQSPRYKIIEKRQSVAFWCNPISGHATLYWYQQILGQGPKLLIQFQNNGVVDDSQLPKDRFSAERLKGVDSTLKIQPAKLEDSAVYLCASSSTGAHTEAFFGQGTRLTVV.

The chain uses TRBV11-2 and TRBJ2-1; a weak D match, TRBD1 (5 bases). The CDR3 loop spans 13 amino acids. In germline, CDR1 is SGHAT, CDR2 FQNNGV. Trimming shortened V by 5 bases and J by 7 bases, and 12 bases separated the two germline ends. DNA for the CDR3: TGTGCCAGCAGCAAATCACAGGTTAATGAGCAGTTCTTC. As protein: CASSKSQVNEQFF.

The chain uses TRBV6-8 and TRBJ2-7, with no clear D. Trimming shortened V by 7 bases and J by 0 bases, and 22 bases separated the two germline ends. The CDR3 totals 17 residues. CDR1 is MNHGY, CDR2 SAAAGT, per germline. CDR3 bases: TGTGCCAGCACTTCTGTTGTGTCGTCGGCAGGCTCCTACGAGCAGTACTTC. Encoded protein: CASTSVVSSAGSYEQYF.

The genes are TRBV11-2 and TRBJ2-7; tentatively, D is TRBD2 (6 bases). Germline V gene sequence: CDR1 SGHAT, CDR2 FQNNGV. The CDR3 covers 12 residues. V shed 6 bases and J shed 7 bases, with 13 bases lying between them. The DNA of the CDR3 is TGTGCCAGCAGTAAAACTAGCCGGGAGCAGTACTTC. It codes for CASSKTSREQYF.

The rearrangement links TRBV7-6 to TRBJ1-1, with D unresolved. V was trimmed by 1 base and J by 0 bases, leaving 9 bases between them. The CDR3 has 15 amino acids. CDR1 and CDR2 (germline): SGHVS, FNYEAQ. As DNA, the CDR3 is TGTGCCAGCAGCTTAGTTGCAGTCATGAACACTGAAGCTTTCTTT. This gives the protein CASSLVAVMNTEAFF.

DNA of the CDR3: TGTGCCAGCAGCTTGGGTCCAGAAATGCCCTCTGGGGCCAACGTCCTGACTTTC. It specifies CASSLGPEMPSGANVLTF. The chain employs TRBV5-6 and TRBJ2-6; D unclear. V was cut by 0 bases and J by 0 bases, with 13 bases left in between. This CDR3 comprises 18 residues. CDR1 and CDR2 from the germline V gene are SGHDT and YYEEEE.

The chain combines TRBV2 with TRBJ1-4; maybe TRBD1 (6 bases). The CDR3 contains 15 residues. V was clipped by 4 bases and J by 3 bases, with 12 bases between them. CDR1 SNHLY and CDR2 FYNNEI come from the germline V gene. The CDR3 nucleotides are TGTGCCAGCAGTGGGCTGGGACAACCTAATGAAAAACTGTTTTTT. Its protein is CASSGLGQPNEKLFF.